This T cell receptor (beta chain) was sequenced during a study of T cells after yellow fever vaccination. In the study overall: Fractions containing few cells were prepared with SMART-Seq v4 Ultra Low Input. Study-level findings and limits: Highly abundant clonotypes carried over from the bulk population could end up in FACS-sorted repertoires as contaminants. Re-detected after boosting: most primary clones, approximately 97% of CD4 and 88% of CD8.

The ends were cut back, 0 bases at V and 8 bases at J, with 7 bases in the middle. Germline CDR1 SGHTS, CDR2 YDEGEE. The CDR3 runs 12 residues. By 5'RACE template switching, TCR cDNA was produced, with a universal primer site and UMIs added in the process. Via MiXCR, TCRdb re-called the 5' RACE reads, giving one row per CDR3 protein. The table shows approximately 160,000 distinct CDR3 sequences, with approximately 6.2% occurring only once. There are a few counts of this clonotype. Its antigen is not known. The rearrangement links TRBV5-8 to TRBJ2-3; unclear D gene. The sample here was CD4+ T cells sorted from PBMCs, taken on the day of the first yellow fever vaccination. The source of this sequence is a man between 18 and 29 years old who received the YFV17D yellow fever vaccine. This CDR3 is CASSLAVSTQYF. In DNA, the CDR3 is TGTGCCAGCAGCTTGGCGGTGTCTACGCAGTATTTT.